This T cell receptor (beta chain) was sequenced for a study of CD8 T cells in ankylosing spondylitis. Findings and limits, study-wide: Earlier work had already found some motif variants in reactive arthritis synovial fluid and blood. A motif of fewer than ten highly homologous TCR beta variants was seen as apparently characteristic of ankylosing spondylitis blood.

TCRdb fed the 5' RACE reads into MiXCR, producing one record per CDR3 protein. The sample carries some 800,000 distinct CDR3 sequences, roughly 12% recorded once. This clonotype was found many times. Its antigen is currently unknown. This clonotype was sampled from a male donor with ankylosing spondylitis. Sequencing used blood, either unsorted or a sorted T cell fraction (not recorded which).

The CDR3 protein is CASSLLIRPGELFF. The CDR3 nucleotides are TGCGCCAGCAGCTTGTTAATTCGTCCCGGGGAGCTGTTTTTT. The chain joins TRBV5-1 to TRBJ2-2; D remains ambiguous. This CDR3 contains 14 residues. Germline V gene data show CDR1 as SGHRS and CDR2 as YFSETQ. Trimming left V 1 base short and J 6 bases short, with 10 bases between.